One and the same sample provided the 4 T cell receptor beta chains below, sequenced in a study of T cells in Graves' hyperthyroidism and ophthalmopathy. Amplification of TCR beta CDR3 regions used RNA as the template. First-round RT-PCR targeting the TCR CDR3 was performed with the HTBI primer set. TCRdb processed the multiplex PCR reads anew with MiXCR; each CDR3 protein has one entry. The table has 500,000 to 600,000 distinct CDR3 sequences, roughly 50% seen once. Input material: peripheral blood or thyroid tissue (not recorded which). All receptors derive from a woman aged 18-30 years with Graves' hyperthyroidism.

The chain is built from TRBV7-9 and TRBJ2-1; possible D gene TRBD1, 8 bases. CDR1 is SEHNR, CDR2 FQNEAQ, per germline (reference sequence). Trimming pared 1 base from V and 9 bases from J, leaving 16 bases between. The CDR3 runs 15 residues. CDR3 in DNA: TGTGCCAGCAGCTTAGAGGACAGGGAGGGGAGTGAGCAGTTCTTC. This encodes CASSLEDREGSEQFF. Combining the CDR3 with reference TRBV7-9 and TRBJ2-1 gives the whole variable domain DTGVSQNPRHKITKRGQNVTFRCDPISEHNRLYWYRQTLGQGPEFLTYFQNEAQLEKSRLLSDRFSAERPKGSFSTLEIQRTEQGDSAMYLCASSLEDREGSEQFFGPGTRLTVL.

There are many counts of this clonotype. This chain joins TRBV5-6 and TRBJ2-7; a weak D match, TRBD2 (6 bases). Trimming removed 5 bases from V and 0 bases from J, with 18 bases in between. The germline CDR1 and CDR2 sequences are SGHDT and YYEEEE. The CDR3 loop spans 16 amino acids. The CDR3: CASSPGGGVSSYEQYF. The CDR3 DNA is TGTGCCAGCAGTCCAGGCGGAGGGGTGAGCTCCTACGAGCAGTACTTC.

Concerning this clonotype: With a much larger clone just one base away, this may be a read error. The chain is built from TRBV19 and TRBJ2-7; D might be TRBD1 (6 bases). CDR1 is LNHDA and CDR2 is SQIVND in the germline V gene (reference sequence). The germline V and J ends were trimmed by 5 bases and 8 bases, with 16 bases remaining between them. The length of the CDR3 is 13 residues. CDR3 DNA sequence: TGTGCCAGTAGTCCCCGGGCCAGGGACAAGCAGTACTTC. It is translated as CASSPRARDKQYF.

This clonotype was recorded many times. CDR3 sequence (DNA): TGTGCCAGCAGCACGGGGGGCAACTCCTACGAGCAGTACTTC. Protein sequence: CASSTGGNSYEQYF. The chain links TRBV7-9 to TRBJ2-7; tentative D call: TRBD2 (7 bases). The germline V gene encodes CDR1 SEHNR and CDR2 FQNEAQ (reference sequence). There are 14 residues in the CDR3. Between the trimmed V and J ends, which lost 5 bases and 0 bases, there was a span of 11 bases.